This TCR beta chain was profiled in a study of blood T cells in healthy people across ages (dated by TCRdb to the mid-2010s). About the investigation overall: In model experiments, roughly one uniquely barcoded TCR beta cDNA molecule per two T cells was captured by template switching. Donors of different ages were randomly distributed across sequencing lanes to avoid experimental bias. Four age groups were formed from the donors: young (average 16 years), middle-aged (approximately 41), aged (around 68) and long-lived (roughly 88). To track age-related changes in TCR beta repertoire diversity, the study relied on deep sequencing normalized with unique cDNA molecular identifiers. The study analyzed two additional independent replicas of 1 million unique cDNA reads from the same blood draw for two donors, one aged 18 to 30 and one aged 80 or older. The paper's findings and limits, for the study overall: A strong correlation was found between observed TCR beta diversity and the percentage of naive T cells measured by flow cytometry. Compared with the aged group, more naive CD4+ T cells, fewer expanded clones and increased TCR diversity were shown by the long-lived group, suggesting age selection. Estimates of total diversity based on one million sequenced T cells were regarded as lower bounds and as underestimates. Because donor CMV infection status was unknown, age-related changes in expanded clonotypes were potentially confounded. As age increased, observed TCR beta diversity per million T cells dropped in a roughly linear way, and a significant reduction was already evident by age roughly 40. Because profiling used bulk unsorted PBMCs, naive and antigen-experienced compartments could not be compared conclusively.

The donors were a few dozen Caucasian individuals from Russia, aged roughly 6 to 90 years, who were systemically healthy. Each donor gave ten milliliters of peripheral blood, drawn into EDTA-treated Vacutainer tubes. Ficoll-Paque density-gradient centrifugation was used to isolate PBMCs, with at least 6.5 million per sample. Trizol reagent was used to extract total RNA from the PBMCs, yielding at least 5.5 micrograms per sample. The percentages of naive CD45RAhigh/CD27high T cells were determined by flow cytometry on a PBMC aliquot from every donor. The library was generated by 5' RACE. This sample was sequenced with an Illumina HiSeq 2500. A second PCR of roughly 6 to 12 cycles was run with a J-beta primer mix and a sample-barcoded 5' primer. A unique molecular identifier was introduced onto each TCR beta cDNA molecule by a template-switch 5' adaptor carrying 12 random nucleotides. Each sample yielded at least 2.5 million CDR3-containing paired-end reads. The Mint cDNA synthesis kit, primed by a TRBC-specific oligonucleotide, was used to synthesize first-strand cDNA from all RNA. Following uracil-DNA glycosylase treatment, a first 18-cycle PCR with universal primers M1SS and BC2_uni_R was performed on all cDNA. In the original analysis: Each sample was normalized by randomly selecting 1 million high-quality reads, each carrying a distinct molecular identifier. Instead of being binned into consensus sequences, reads that shared molecular identifiers were thrown out. MiTCR, set to a Q25 quality threshold and the strictest error-elimination algorithm, was used for CDR3 identification, clonotype clustering and error correction. A nonparametric unseen species model with Euler transformation was used to estimate lower-bound total TCR beta diversity. TCRdb reprocessed the public reads (quality trimming at Q25 with fastp, clone calling with MiXCR) and kept in-frame beta chains. Under each unique CDR3 protein, matching rows form one entry showing the most common genes and DNA. None of the V and J calls come from the authors' own analysis; TCRdb made them. In all, the sample holds 600,000 to 800,000 distinct CDR3 sequences, and under 65% of those were seen once. The ten largest make up about 14% of the sample.

The CDR3 has 15 amino acids, counting the end cysteine and phenylalanine. The retained sequence is limited to the CDR3, 45 bases, with the frame set at the first base. Ends trimmed: V by 4 bases, J by 7 bases; bases unmatched to a gene: 11. The germline V gene provides CDR1 MDHEN and CDR2 SYDVKM. Concerning this clonotype: Its target antigen remains unknown. Qualities for individual bases were not recorded, and no much larger clone is one base off.

This sequence was found in an elderly woman in good health. The rearranged segments are TRBV28 and TRBJ2-7; 9 junctional bases match TRBD1. Input material: blood. DNA sequence: TGTGCCAGCAGTTCGGTAAACAGGGGGCGCGGTGAGCAGTACTTC. Its product reads: CASSSVNRGRGEQYF.